One TCR beta chain is described in this entry. The data belong to a study of blood T cell repertoires in COVID-19. Study-wide background: The origin of the acute and convalescent COVID-19 samples was the United States, Italy and Spain. PBMCs, B-cell-depleted T cells, or T cells were the source of the cDNA or gDNA that made up the material.

The length of the CDR3 is 15 residues. Authors' processing steps: Reference gene primers were amplified, and this amplification served to estimate nucleated cell counts. Assay: immunoSEQ multiplex PCR; the TCRdb copy retains only in-frame clones and omits some. The V and J calls and the clone size are those of that table, but D and trimming were determined from the DNA. The sample carries about 50,000 clones, 90% recorded once. The V and J genes are TRBV21-1 and TRBJ2-7; TRBD1 was called by the table and not checked on the DNA. TRBV21-1 is shown as a pseudogene. The clonotype comes from an elderly woman with acute or convalescent COVID-19. The sequencing input was peripheral blood. The CDR3 sequence: CASSKLTRGLYEQYF. The CDR3 DNA sequence: TGTGCCAGCAGCAAACTAACTAGGGGGTTATACGAGCAGTACTTC.